A single sample gave rise to the 24 T cell receptor beta chains below, sequenced in a study of CD8 T cells in Susac syndrome. An input of about 0.45 to 1 ug of RNA was subjected to reverse transcription using random hexamers. Each CDR3 protein gets one entry after TCRdb re-called the immunoSEQ multiplex PCR reads with MiXCR. The data show approximately 150,000 distinct CDR3 sequences, 80% seen once. The sequenced sample was CD8+ T cells from PBMCs. The receptor set was obtained from a human donor with multiple sclerosis.

The chain joins TRBV6-2 or TRBV6-3 to TRBJ2-1; perhaps TRBD1 as D (6 bases). Germline V gene lookup returns CDR1 MNHEY and CDR2 SVGEGT. V dropped 2 bases and J dropped 4 bases, with 12 bases sitting between them. The CDR3 runs 15 residues. The CDR3 loop is CASSYRAGAYNEQFF. CDR3 sequence (DNA): TGTGCCAGCAGTTACAGGGCAGGGGCATACAATGAGCAGTTCTTC.

V and J are TRBV2 and TRBJ1-5; D gene ambiguous. Germline V gives CDR1 SNHLY, CDR2 FYNNEI. This CDR3 contains 14 residues. V lost 8 bases, J lost 2 bases, and 13 bases lay in between. The CDR3 nucleotides are TGTGCCAGCCTAGCTCCCGACGGCAATCAGCCCCAGCATTTT. Its translation: CASLAPDGNQPQHF.

The chain joins TRBV28 to TRBJ1-1, with D unresolved. The CDR3 sequence is 14 residues long. Trimming pared 5 bases from V and 4 bases from J, leaving 14 bases between. Germline CDR1 is MDHEN and CDR2 is SYDVKM. CDR3 region: CASSPGSSVTEAFF. CDR3 DNA sequence: TGTGCCAGCAGTCCCGGGTCCTCGGTCACTGAAGCTTTCTTT.

A single count supports this clonotype. The J gene is TRBJ2-5, the V gene TRBV18; D is unclear. This CDR3 spans 17 amino acids. Germline-derived CDR1 and CDR2 are KGHSH and LQKENI. V lost 2 bases and J lost 2, with 18 bases in between. The CDR3 protein is CASSPTSTTTWQETQYF. CDR3 bases: TGTGCCAGCTCACCAACCTCGACCACCACTTGGCAAGAGACCCAGTACTTC.

The genes are TRBV27 and TRBJ2-1; no clear D gene. V was clipped by 4 bases and J by 2 bases, with 6 bases between them. Germline-derived CDR1 and CDR2 are MNHEY and SMNVEV (reference sequence). There are 13 residues in the CDR3. The CDR3 spells CASSSGPYNEQFF. Here the CDR3 DNA reads TGTGCCAGCAGTTCCGGGCCCTACAATGAGCAGTTCTTC.

A few counts support this clonotype. The rearrangement joins TRBV6-1 to TRBJ2-7; D not certain. The germline V gene encodes CDR1 MNHNS and CDR2 SASEGT. CDR3 length equals 13 residues. V was cut by 1 base and J by 2 bases, with 6 bases left in between. The DNA of the CDR3 is TGTGCCAGCAGTGAAGGGGCCACCTACGAGCAGTACGTC. Its translation is CASSEGATYEQYV.

The chain links TRBV19 to TRBJ2-2, with D possibly TRBD1 on 5 matching bases. CDR3 size: 14 residues. CDR1 is LNHDA, CDR2 SQIVND, per germline (reference sequence). The V end lost 11 bases, the J end lost 1 base, and 14 bases lay between the germline ends. The CDR3 DNA sequence: TGTGCCTGTTCCGAGACAGAGAACACCGGGGAGCTGTTTTTT. Its translation is CACSETENTGELFF.

This chain joins TRBV5-6 and TRBJ2-7; D is uncertain. The CDR3 spans 11 residues. V was cut by 4 bases and J by 6 bases, with 8 bases left in between. Germline V gene data show CDR1 as SGHDT and CDR2 as YYEEEE. DNA of the CDR3: TGTGCCAGCAGCATTACATCCGAGCAGTACTTC. Residues: CASSITSEQYF.

The chain is built from TRBV9 and TRBJ1-1; unclear D gene. This CDR3 is built from 15 residues. Germline CDR1 SGDLS, CDR2 YYNGEE. The V gene lost 4 bases and the J gene lost 4 bases, with 17 bases spanning the gap. The CDR3 DNA sequence: TGTGCCAGCAGCTCTCAGACATGGCCGAGCACTGAAGCTTTCTTT. Amino acids: CASSSQTWPSTEAFF. Looking up the rest from reference TRBV9 and TRBJ1-1 gives the full variable domain: DSGVTQTPKHLITATGQRVTLRCSPRSGDLSVYWYQQSLDQGLQFLIQYYNGEERAKGNILERFSAQQFPDLHSELNLSSLELGDSALYFCASSSQTWPSTEAFFGQGTRLTVV.

This chain joins TRBV3-1 and TRBJ1-4, with D possibly being TRBD1 (5 bases). The CDR3 has 15 residues. Germline V gene data show CDR1 as LGHDT and CDR2 as YNNKEL (reference sequence). V was pared by 5 bases and J by 3 bases, with 13 bases between. CDR3 region: CASSDADRSNEKLFF. Here the CDR3 DNA reads TGTGCCAGCAGCGACGCCGACAGATCTAATGAAAAACTGTTTTTT.

The chain recombines TRBV19 with TRBJ1-5; TRBD1 matches 8 bases. The germline CDR1 and CDR2 sequences are LNHDA and SQIVND (reference sequence). The CDR3 is 14 amino acids. Trimming cost V 7 bases and J 2 bases; bases outside gene matches: 4. This chain's CDR3 is CASNPGQGNQPQHF. CDR3 nucleotides: TGTGCCAGTAATCCGGGACAGGGCAATCAGCCCCAGCATTTT. Full variable domain (rest looked up from reference TRBV19 and TRBJ1-5): DGGITQSPKYLFRKEGQNVTLSCEQNLNHDAMYWYRQDPGQGLRLIYYSQIVNDFQKGDIAEGYSVSREKKESFPLTVTSAQKNPTAFYLCASNPGQGNQPQHFGDGTRLSIL.

This chain joins TRBV25-1 and TRBJ2-1; 11 nucleotides line up with TRBD1. This CDR3 comprises 15 residues. Germline V CDR1 and CDR2: MGHDK, SYGVNS. The V segment lost 3 bases and the J segment 7 bases; nucleotides outside the gene matches: 5. CDR3 in DNA: TGTGCCAGCAGTGATCCCGGACAGGGGGCGAATGAGCAGTTCTTC. Translating gives CASSDPGQGANEQFF.

The rearrangement uses TRBV27 and TRBJ1-5; the D is unclear. The CDR3 runs 15 residues. Trimming pared 1 base from V and 6 bases from J, leaving 13 bases between. Germline V gives CDR1 MNHEY, CDR2 SMNVEV (reference sequence). DNA for the CDR3: TGTGCCAGCAGTTTATACGGGGTCGCCGGTCAGCCCCAGCATTTT. It encodes CASSLYGVAGQPQHF.

V is TRBV7-2 and J is TRBJ2-3; 14 bases agree with TRBD2. J was trimmed by 5 bases and V by 5 bases; bases with no gene match: 15. The CDR3 loop spans 19 amino acids. CDR1 is SGHTA, CDR2 FQGNSA, per germline. The DNA of the CDR3 is TGTGCCAGCAGCCTACCGGGACTAGCGGGAGTGTTTCGTATAGATACGCAGTATTTT. Its translation is CASSLPGLAGVFRIDTQYF.

The genes are TRBV10-3 and TRBJ1-1; TRBD1 agrees at 8 bases. Germline loops: CDR1 ENHRY, CDR2 SYGVKD. The CDR3 is 18 amino acids. The ends lost 6 bases at V and 0 bases at J; junction bases unmatched: 15. For the CDR3, the DNA is TGTGCCATCAGCCCAGGGGGCTACGTGAATACACTGAACACTGAAGCTTTCTTT. Translation: CAISPGGYVNTLNTEAFF.

Comments on this clonotype: Relative to the germline gene, one junction end is altered; a read error may explain this. The genes are TRBV9 and TRBJ1-1, with a possible D match to TRBD1 (5 bases). Germline CDR1 is SGDLS and CDR2 is YYNGEE. The CDR3 runs 15 residues. DNA for the CDR3: TGTGCCAGCAGCGTAGGTGGGGCTCCGAACACTGAAGCTTTCTTC. Its protein is CASSVGGAPNTEAFF.

The chain recombines TRBV12-5 with TRBJ2-3; no firm D call. CDR3 size: 13 residues. Germline loops: CDR1 LGHNT, CDR2 FRNRAP. With 0 bases removed from V and 5 bases from J, the gap between germline ends came to 6 bases. In DNA form, the CDR3 reads TGTGCTAGTGGTTTGGTCCGGGTAGATACGCAGTATTTT. Translating it yields CASGLVRVDTQYF. Full variable domain (outside the CDR3, taken from reference TRBV12-5 and TRBJ2-3): DARVTQTPRHKVTEMGQEVTMRCQPILGHNTVFWYRQTMMQGLELLAYFRNRAPLDDSGMPKDRFSAEMPDATLATLKIQPSEPRDSAVYFCASGLVRVDTQYFGPGTRLTVL.

The chain couples TRBV7-9 to TRBJ2-1; 9 positions agree with TRBD1. The CDR3 sequence is 18 residues long. Germline V gene sequence: CDR1 SEHNR, CDR2 FQNEAQ (reference sequence). The ends lost 3 bases at V and 7 bases at J; junction bases unmatched: 16. CDR3 DNA: TGTGCCAGCAGCTTGATTCGGACAGGGGCGATTCAAAGAAATGAGCAGTTCTTC. Encoded protein: CASSLIRTGAIQRNEQFF.

The chain uses TRBV20-1 and TRBJ1-6, with D tentatively TRBD1 (6 bases). Between the trimmed V and J ends, which lost 5 bases and 10 bases, there was a span of 18 bases. The CDR3 extends over 14 amino acids. CDR1 is DFQATT, CDR2 SNEGSKA, per germline (reference sequence). As DNA, the CDR3 is TGCAGTGCTTCCCCAATCGGGACACCGTCACCCCTCCACTTT. Translation gives CSASPIGTPSPLHF.

The CDR3 protein is CASSIRDSGQEKLFF. As DNA, the CDR3 is TGTGCCAGTAGTATTAGGGACAGTGGACAAGAAAAACTGTTTTTT. The chain carries TRBV19 and TRBJ1-4, with 7 bases aligning to TRBD1. Trimming took 3 bases from V and 8 from J; bases not matched to a gene: 9. The V gene's germline CDR1 is LNHDA and CDR2 SQIVND (reference sequence). This CDR3 spans 15 amino acids. The full variable domain, rest sourced from reference TRBV19 and TRBJ1-4, is DGGITQSPKYLFRKEGQNVTLSCEQNLNHDAMYWYRQDPGQGLRLIYYSQIVNDFQKGDIAEGYSVSREKKESFPLTVTSAQKNPTAFYLCASSIRDSGQEKLFFGSGTQLSVL.

This chain's CDR3 is CASSKTSGHYNEQFF. Here the CDR3 DNA reads TGTGCCAGTAGTAAAACTAGCGGGCATTATAATGAGCAGTTCTTC. The chain uses TRBV19 and TRBJ2-1, with TRBD2 matching over 9 bases. J lost 7 bases, V lost 4 bases, and 8 bases had no gene match. The CDR3 has 15 residues. Germline lookup yields CDR1 LNHDA and CDR2 SQIVND (reference sequence). The variable domain in full, completed from reference TRBV19 and TRBJ2-1, reads DGGITQSPKYLFRKEGQNVTLSCEQNLNHDAMYWYRQDPGQGLRLIYYSQIVNDFQKGDIAEGYSVSREKKESFPLTVTSAQKNPTAFYLCASSKTSGHYNEQFFGPGTRLTVL.

The V gene is TRBV4-2, the J gene TRBJ2-3, with D tentatively TRBD2 (6 bases). Looked up from germline, CDR1 is LGHNA and CDR2 is YNFKEQ. This CDR3 comprises 17 residues. V was shortened by 0 bases and J by 0 bases, with 13 bases between the two germline ends. The CDR3: CASSQDWRDPSTDTQYF. CDR3 DNA sequence: TGTGCCAGCAGCCAAGATTGGAGGGACCCTAGCACAGATACGCAGTATTTT.

The rearrangement uses TRBV12-3 or TRBV12-4 and TRBJ2-7; 7 bases are a match to TRBD2. The ends lost 3 bases at V and 2 bases at J; junction bases unmatched: 4. This CDR3 is built from 14 residues. In nucleotides, the CDR3 is TGTGCCAGCAGTTTCGAACGGGGGGCCTACGAGCAGTACTTC. This sequence encodes CASSFERGAYEQYF.

This sequence joins TRBV15 and TRBJ1-1; D unclear. Germline V gene data show CDR1 as LNHNV and CDR2 as YYDKDF (reference sequence). V was trimmed by 5 bases and J by 0 bases, leaving 10 bases between them. The CDR3 loop spans 14 amino acids. The CDR3 loop reads CATSGGRMNTEAFF. The CDR3 nucleotides are TGTGCCACCAGCGGAGGACGGATGAACACTGAAGCTTTCTTT.